The clone carrying this TCR beta chain appeared a few times. Sample time point: newly diagnosed GD, antithyroid drugs for less than 3 months. Extracted RNA from PBMCs served as the source of the TCR library. Blood from the periphery, around 9 milliliters in all, was drawn into EDTA tubes. The data were taken from a study of regulatory T cells in long-lasting Graves disease. Study at large: Less than 3 months of antithyroid drugs had been taken by newly diagnosed Graves' patients.

Construction of TCR beta libraries relied on iRepertoire HTBI primers and on Arm-PCR targeting CDR3 regions. TCRdb called the multiplex PCR reads again in MiXCR, with one record for every CDR3 protein. The table includes roughly 420,000 distinct CDR3 sequences, about a sixth detected once. The V end lost 0 bases, the J end lost 3 bases, and 26 bases lay between the germline ends. The CDR3 totals 20 residues. Germline CDR1 is LGHDT and CDR2 is YNNKEL (reference sequence). The same sample was also used in a study of T cells in Graves' hyperthyroidism and ophthalmopathy.

The chain has TRBV3-1 and TRBJ1-1, with D maybe TRBD1 (6 bases). The sequence came from a woman aged 18-29 years with Graves disease. The material sequenced was peripheral blood mononuclear cells (PBMCs), taken at new diagnosis, from a patient treated with antithyroid drugs. The CDR3 sequence is CASSQDRGGVGRGPHTEAFF. CDR3 nucleotide sequence: TGTGCCAGCAGCCAAGATAGGGGGGGGGTCGGCAGGGGCCCTCACACTGAAGCTTTCTTT. Full variable domain (rest looked up from reference TRBV3-1 and TRBJ1-1): DTAVSQTPKYLVTQMGNDKSIKCEQNLGHDTMYWYKQDSKKFLKIMFSYNNKELIINETVPNRFSPKSPDKAHLNLHINSLELGDSAVYFCASSQDRGGVGRGPHTEAFFGQGTRLTVV.